This T cell receptor (beta chain) was sequenced during a study of blood T cell repertoires in COVID-19. Study in general: PBMCs, B-cell-depleted T cells, or T cells provided the cDNA or gDNA that made up the material.

Original processing methods: Researchers report that nucleated cell counts were estimated from reference gene primer amplification. Sequencing used immunoSEQ multiplex PCR; TCRdb keeps in-frame clones, though not all of them. V, J and clone size were drawn from that table, and D and trimming were deduced from the DNA. The data hold roughly 84,000 clones, with roughly 80% observed a single time. The CDR3 loop spans 14 amino acids. Trimming pared 5 bases from V and 4 bases from J, leaving 14 bases between. CDR1 is GTSNPN and CDR2 is SVGIG in the germline V gene (reference sequence). Sequencing was done on a sample of peripheral blood. This chain connects TRBV30 to TRBJ2-2; no reliable D call. The sequence was collected from a woman older than 75 with acute or convalescent COVID-19. As DNA, the CDR3 is TGTGCCTGGTGCCCCATCCGGAGCACCGGGGAGCTGTTTTTT. Protein sequence: CAWCPIRSTGELFF.